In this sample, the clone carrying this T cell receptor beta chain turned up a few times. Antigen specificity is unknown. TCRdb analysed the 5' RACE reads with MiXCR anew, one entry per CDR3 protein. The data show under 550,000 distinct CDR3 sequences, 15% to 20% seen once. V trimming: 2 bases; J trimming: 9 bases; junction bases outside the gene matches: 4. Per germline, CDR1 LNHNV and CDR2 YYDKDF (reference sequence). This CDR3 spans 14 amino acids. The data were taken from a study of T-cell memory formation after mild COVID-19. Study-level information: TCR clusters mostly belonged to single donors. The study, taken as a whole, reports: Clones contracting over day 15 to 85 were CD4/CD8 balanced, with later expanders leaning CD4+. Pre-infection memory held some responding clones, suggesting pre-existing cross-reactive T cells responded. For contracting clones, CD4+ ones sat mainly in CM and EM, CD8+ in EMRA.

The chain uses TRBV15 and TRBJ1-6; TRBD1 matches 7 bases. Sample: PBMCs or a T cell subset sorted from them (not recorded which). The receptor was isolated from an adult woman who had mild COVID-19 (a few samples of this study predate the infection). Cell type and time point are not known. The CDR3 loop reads CATSRPTGVSPLHF. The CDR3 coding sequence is TGTGCCACCAGCAGACCTACAGGGGTTTCACCCCTCCACTTT.